This TCR beta chain was observed in a study of CD8+CD57+ T cells in acquired aplastic anemia. Broader study findings: Patients and controls had CD8+ Simpson's diversity values that were not significantly distinct. A set of 25 to 30 CD8+ CDR3 sequences was shared between patients and controls, and these sequences appeared highly expressed in patients.

This clonotype was picked up many times. As yet, its antigen is unknown. V lost 2 bases, J lost 4 bases, and 30 bases stayed unmatched. The germline gives CDR1 DFQATT, CDR2 SNEGSKA (reference sequence). The CDR3 spans 22 residues. Patients selected for sequencing had displayed CD8+CD57+ cell expansion by flow cytometry. As a group, the patients uniformly had severe acquired aplastic anemia. Blood samples were obtained from patients who had received no prior therapy. The study profiled TCR beta VDJ and CDR3 using genomic DNA as template. TCRdb re-derived calls from the reads in MiXCR, one entry per CDR3 protein. This table holds 180,000 or so distinct CDR3 sequences, approximately 52% found once.

The chain links TRBV20-1 to TRBJ2-5; TRBD2 matches 8 bases. The TCR was taken from a human donor with aplastic anemia. Material for sequencing was sorted CD4+, CD8+, or CD8+CD57+ T cells (not recorded which) from PBMCs. CDR3 nucleotides: TGCAGTGCTAGATCTGAACTAGCGGAATTAGGGGGAGCCCCAGGGATGGGAGAGACCCAGTACTTC. It encodes CSARSELAELGGAPGMGETQYF.